Following are 30 T cell receptor beta chains from one sample sequenced in a study of T cell responses to AZD1222 COVID-19 vaccine. Libraries were prepared by immunoSEQ multiplex PCR; TCRdb keeps only in-frame clonotypes and omits some of them. The sample records under 150,000 clones, over 85% being singletons. The source material was peripheral blood, sampled on day 0 of AZD1222 vaccination. All receptors derive from an adult in good health.

The chain recombines TRBV5-1 with TRBJ2-7; 8 bases fit TRBD1. CDR3 length equals 13 residues. V was clipped by 8 bases and J by 3 bases; unmatched bases: 7. The germline V gene has CDR1 SGHRS and CDR2 YFSETQ. The CDR3 nucleotides are TGCGCCAGTGGACAGGGATCCCACTACGAGCAGTACTTC. It specifies CASGQGSHYEQYF.

The chain carries TRBV7-2 and TRBJ2-1; D ambiguous. Per germline, CDR1 SGHTA and CDR2 FQGNSA. The CDR3 is made up of 17 amino acids. The ends were cut back, 5 bases at V and 0 bases at J, with 17 bases in the middle. CDR3 residues: CASSPRTPISSYNEQFF. CDR3 coding DNA: TGTGCCAGCAGCCCACGGACGCCTATCAGCTCCTACAATGAGCAGTTCTTC. The variable domain in full, completed from reference TRBV7-2 and TRBJ2-1, reads GAGVSQSPSNKVTEKGKDVELRCDPISGHTALYWYRQSLGQGLEFLIYFQGNSAPDKSGLPSDRFSAERTGGSVSTLTIQRTQQEDSAVYLCASSPRTPISSYNEQFFGPGTRLTVL.

CDR3: CASRGQALYEQYF. The CDR3 nucleotides read TGTGCCAGCAGGGGACAGGCTCTCTACGAGCAGTACTTC. V usage is TRBV28 and J usage is TRBJ2-7; 8 nucleotides agree with TRBD1. The germline gives CDR1 MDHEN, CDR2 SYDVKM. The junction had 4 bases not matched to a gene; V was cut back by 6 bases and J by 3 bases. The CDR3 is 13 amino acids.

The gene calls are TRBV15 and TRBJ2-3, with D uncertain. The V and J ends lost 0 bases and 6 bases respectively, with 10 bases between them. Germline V CDR1 and CDR2: LNHNV, YYDKDF (reference sequence). This CDR3 contains 14 residues. In DNA, the CDR3 is TGTGCCACCAGCAGAGATCACGGGCGGGATACGCAGTATTTT. This translates into CATSRDHGRDTQYF.

DNA for the CDR3: TGTGCCAGCAGCTTTACAGGCATCTCTGGAAACACCATATATTTT. It translates to CASSFTGISGNTIYF. The chain combines TRBV5-5 with TRBJ1-3; TRBD1 is a possible D gene (5 bases). The CDR3 contains 15 residues. Germline V gene sequence: CDR1 SGHKS, CDR2 YYEKEE (reference sequence). Trimming left V 2 bases short and J 0 bases short, with 9 bases between.

This chain connects TRBV2 to TRBJ1-3, with 8 bases aligning to TRBD1. Germline trimming cut 8 bases from V and 0 bases from J; bases unmatched to any gene: 9. This CDR3 has 16 residues. Germline V CDR1 and CDR2: SNHLY, FYNNEI. The CDR3 region has the DNA TGTGCCAGCGGGGGACAGGTTTCTTCCTCTGGAAACACCATATATTTT. It encodes CASGGQVSSSGNTIYF. The full variable domain, rest sourced from reference TRBV2 and TRBJ1-3, is EPEVTQTPSHQVTQMGQEVILRCVPISNHLYFYWYRQILGQKVEFLVSFYNNEISEKSEIFDDQFSVERPDGSNFTLKIRSTKLEDSAMYFCASGGQVSSSGNTIYFGEGSWLTVV.

The chain uses TRBV5-8 and TRBJ2-5; D not certain. V was clipped by 3 bases and J by 1 base, with 16 bases between them. Germline CDR1 SGHTS, CDR2 YDEGEE. CDR3 length equals 16 residues. Here the CDR3 DNA reads TGTGCCAGCAGCTCCCGTTTGGGGTTGGGCCAAGAGACCCAGTACTTC. As protein: CASSSRLGLGQETQYF. The variable domain in full, with the rest retrieved from reference TRBV5-8 and TRBJ2-5, is EAGVTQSPTHLIKTRGQQATLRCSPISGHTSVYWYQQALGLGLQFLLWYDEGEERNRGNFPPRFSGRQFPNYSSELNVNALELEDSALYLCASSSRLGLGQETQYFGPGTRLLVL.

The J gene is TRBJ2-1, the V gene TRBV11-1; D is unresolved. CDR1 is SGHAT, CDR2 FQDESV, per germline (reference sequence). The CDR3 runs to 12 residues. The V and J ends lost 3 bases and 7 bases respectively, with 7 bases between them. CDR3 protein: CASSFHSNEQFF. CDR3 sequence (DNA): TGTGCCAGCAGCTTCCACAGTAATGAGCAGTTCTTC. The whole variable domain, filled in from reference TRBV11-1 and TRBJ2-1, reads EAEVAQSPRYKITEKSQAVAFWCDPISGHATLYWYRQILGQGPELLVQFQDESVVDDSQLPKDRFSAERLKGVDSTLKIQPAELGDSAMYLCASSFHSNEQFFGPGTRLTVL.

The chain employs TRBV24-1 and TRBJ1-5; D is unresolved. V lost 2 bases and J 5 bases, leaving 6 bases between the germline ends. CDR3 length equals 13 residues. Germline assignment: CDR1 KGHDR and CDR2 SFDVKD. The CDR3 is CATSDYQDQPQHF. The CDR3, as DNA: TGTGCCACCAGTGATTACCAGGATCAGCCCCAGCATTTT.

This sequence joins TRBV5-1 and TRBJ1-6, with no clear D. Per the germline V gene, CDR1 is SGHRS and CDR2 is YFSETQ. There are 16 residues in the CDR3. Trimming left V 4 bases short and J 7 bases short, with 18 bases between. The CDR3: CASSGSAAGKNSPLHF. The DNA for the CDR3 is TGCGCCAGCAGCGGATCGGCGGCAGGCAAAAATTCACCCCTCCACTTT.

The rearrangement joins TRBV5-1 to TRBJ2-3; 9 positions agree with TRBD2. Germline values: CDR1 SGHRS, CDR2 YFSETQ. V shed 4 bases and J 7 bases; nucleotides not matched to a gene: 13. The length of the CDR3 is 16 residues. The CDR3 here is CASSPGGNSGGYTQYF. The CDR3 DNA is TGCGCCAGCAGCCCCGGGGGGAATAGCGGGGGCTATACGCAGTATTTT. Using reference TRBV5-1 and TRBJ2-3 for the parts outside the CDR3, the full variable domain is KAGVTQTPRYLIKTRGQQVTLSCSPISGHRSVSWYQQTPGQGLQFLFEYFSETQRNKGNFPGRFSGRQFSNSRSEMNVSTLELGDSALYLCASSPGGNSGGYTQYFGPGTRLTVL.

The genes are TRBV27 and TRBJ2-2, with D possibly being TRBD1 (6 bases). CDR3 length: 12 residues. With 4 bases removed from V and 8 bases from J, the gap between germline ends came to 8 bases. CDR1 and CDR2 (germline): MNHEY, SMNVEV (reference sequence). The CDR3 sequence is CASSSTGGELFF. The CDR3 DNA is TGTGCCAGCAGTTCGACAGGAGGGGAGCTGTTTTTT.

The chain links TRBV10-3 to TRBJ1-5, with TRBD1 identical over 8 bases. V shed 7 bases, J shed 5 bases, and the junction held 4 bases outside the gene matches. The CDR3 length is 13 residues. Germline V gene sequence: CDR1 ENHRY, CDR2 SYGVKD. The CDR3 region has the DNA TGTGCCATCAATGGACAGGGAGATCAGCCCCAGCATTTT. Its translation: CAINGQGDQPQHF.

The chain employs TRBV5-5 and TRBJ1-1, with D perhaps matching TRBD1 (5 bases). V lost 4 bases to trimming and J lost 0 bases, with 13 bases between them. The germline V gene encodes CDR1 SGHKS and CDR2 YYEKEE (reference sequence). The CDR3 is 15 amino acids. As DNA, the CDR3 is TGTGCCAGCAGCCGGGACGGAAAAATGAACACTGAAGCTTTCTTT. Residues: CASSRDGKMNTEAFF.

V is TRBV16 and J is TRBJ2-1; D unclear. The CDR3 covers 13 residues. In germline, CDR1 is KGHSY, CDR2 FQNENV. Trimming pared 7 bases from V and 4 bases from J, leaving 11 bases between. CDR3 in DNA: TGTGCCAGCACCTTAGACGGATACAATGAGCAGTTCTTC. This codes for CASTLDGYNEQFF.

This chain uses TRBV10-3 with TRBJ2-6, with 9 nucleotides matching TRBD1. V was clipped by 6 bases and J by 0 bases; unmatched bases: 3. The CDR3 is 16 amino acids. The germline gives CDR1 ENHRY, CDR2 SYGVKD. This CDR3 reads CAIRPGQGSGANVLTF. Written as DNA, the CDR3 is TGTGCCATCAGGCCGGGACAGGGCTCTGGGGCCAACGTCCTGACTTTC.

This sequence joins TRBV28 and TRBJ1-1; D is unclear. The length of the CDR3 is 14 residues. Trimming cost V 3 bases and J 5 bases, with 13 bases left between them. CDR1 is MDHEN and CDR2 is SYDVKM in the germline V gene. The CDR3 DNA follows: TGTGCCAGCAGTTTCATCTGGGGAGGGACTGAAGCTTTCTTT. Protein: CASSFIWGGTEAFF.

The chain combines TRBV28 with TRBJ2-1; 9 nucleotides line up with TRBD2. Germline lookup yields CDR1 MDHEN and CDR2 SYDVKM. This CDR3 contains 18 residues. V was clipped by 8 bases and J by 2 bases; unmatched bases: 16. This CDR3 is CASFGYGGRVGTYNEQFF. In DNA form, the CDR3 reads TGTGCCAGCTTCGGATATGGCGGGAGGGTTGGAACCTACAATGAGCAGTTCTTC.

The chain couples TRBV25-1 to TRBJ1-5; D uncertain. This CDR3 is built from 12 residues. Trimming shortened V by 6 bases and J by 2 bases, and 5 bases separated the two germline ends. CDR1 and CDR2 from the germline V gene are MGHDK and SYGVNS. The CDR3 sequence is CASRFGNQPQHF. As DNA, the CDR3 is TGTGCCAGCAGATTTGGCAATCAGCCCCAGCATTTT.

The chain recombines TRBV10-3 with TRBJ1-1; D gene uncertain. The CDR3 length is 13 residues. With 2 bases removed from V and 10 bases from J, the gap between germline ends came to 14 bases. The V gene's germline CDR1 is ENHRY and CDR2 SYGVKD. The CDR3 region is CAISERMDLRAFF. In DNA form, the CDR3 reads TGTGCCATCAGTGAGCGTATGGATCTCAGAGCTTTCTTT.

This clone was counted a single time. The CDR3 sequence is CASSFRPGETQYF. CDR3 DNA sequence: TGTGCCAGCAGCTTCCGCCCGGGAGAGACCCAGTACTTC. J is TRBJ2-5 and V is TRBV7-2; D is unclear. Germline assignment: CDR1 SGHTA and CDR2 FQGNSA. The length of the CDR3 is 13 residues. Trimming removed 3 bases from V and 4 bases from J, with 9 bases in between. Together with reference TRBV7-2 and TRBJ2-5, the CDR3 gives the full variable domain: GAGVSQSPSNKVTEKGKDVELRCDPISGHTALYWYRQSLGQGLEFLIYFQGNSAPDKSGLPSDRFSAERTGGSVSTLTIQRTQQEDSAVYLCASSFRPGETQYFGPGTRLLVL.

The chain combines TRBV25-1 with TRBJ2-7, with a weak D call TRBD2 (6 bases). CDR1 MGHDK and CDR2 SYGVNS come from the germline V gene. The CDR3 has 16 amino acids. V was shortened by 1 base and J by 2 bases, with 15 bases between the two germline ends. The CDR3 bases are TGTGCCAGCAGTGAATTCGCCTGGACTATGCCCTACGAGCAGTACTTC. Protein: CASSEFAWTMPYEQYF.

The chain combines TRBV24-1 with TRBJ2-3, with 9 bases lining up with TRBD1. J lost 3 bases, V lost 7 bases, and 4 bases had no gene match. The CDR3 runs 14 residues. Germline CDR1 and CDR2: KGHDR and SFDVKD. CDR3 nucleotides: TGTGCCACCAGGAGGACAGGGGAGACAGATACGCAGTATTTT. Its protein product is CATRRTGETDTQYF.

The chain joins TRBV5-1 to TRBJ1-1; D is uncertain. Germline CDR1 and CDR2: SGHRS and YFSETQ. CDR3 length equals 14 residues. V was clipped by 0 bases and J by 3 bases, with 9 bases between them. CDR3 residues: CASSLEGSDTEAFF. The DNA of the CDR3 is TGCGCCAGCAGCTTGGAAGGGTCGGACACTGAAGCTTTCTTT.

The chain carries TRBV5-1 and TRBJ1-1, with D unresolved. The V end lost 1 base, the J end lost 0 bases, and 7 bases lay between the germline ends. The CDR3 loop spans 14 amino acids. CDR1 is SGHRS and CDR2 is YFSETQ in the germline V gene. The CDR3 spells CASSLSTMNTEAFF. In DNA form, the CDR3 reads TGCGCCAGCAGCTTGAGCACAATGAACACTGAAGCTTTCTTT.

Note on this clone: An end of the junction differs from the germline gene, which may be a read error. The V gene is TRBV5-4, the J gene TRBJ2-3, with TRBD2 matching 7 bases. The CDR3 spans 16 residues. Germline-derived CDR1 and CDR2 are SGHNT and YYREEE (reference sequence). CDR3 residues: CASSPAGTKITDAQYF. The CDR3 DNA is TGTGCCAGCAGCCCGGCCGGGACTAAAATCACAGATGCGCAGTATTTT.

The chain recombines TRBV6-5 with TRBJ2-1; 10 positions agree with TRBD2. With V trimmed by 6 bases and J by 7 bases, 9 bases remained unmatched. The CDR3 loop spans 15 amino acids. Germline CDR1 and CDR2: MNHEY and SVGAGI. The CDR3: CASRKELAGTNEQFF. The CDR3 region has the DNA TGTGCCAGCAGGAAGGAACTAGCGGGGACGAATGAGCAGTTCTTC.

J is TRBJ2-7 and V is TRBV19, with TRBD1 identical over 12 bases. From germline, CDR1 is LNHDA and CDR2 SQIVND (reference sequence). V was pared by 5 bases and J by 6 bases, with 8 bases of the junction left unmatched. The CDR3 is 15 residues long. DNA for the CDR3: TGTGCCAGTAGTGGCCGGGACAGGGGGCCTCCCGAGCAGTACTTC. Residues: CASSGRDRGPPEQYF.

The J gene is TRBJ2-7, the V gene TRBV13; D gene ambiguous. Trimming removed 5 bases from V and 5 bases from J, with 10 bases in between. Germline V gene lookup returns CDR1 PRHDT and CDR2 FYEKMQ (reference sequence). This CDR3 has 12 residues. In DNA, the CDR3 is TGTGCCAGCAGCCCGTACCTCCACGAGCAGTACTTC. Translated: CASSPYLHEQYF.

This chain links TRBV9 with TRBJ2-1; 8 positions match TRBD2. The V gene end was trimmed by 7 bases and the J gene end by 4 bases; junction bases not matched to a gene: 10. Germline CDR1 is SGDLS and CDR2 is YYNGEE. There are 15 residues in the CDR3. Written as DNA, the CDR3 is TGTGCCAGCCGGCGGGGGAGCGGGGGATACAATGAGCAGTTCTTC. Its translation is CASRRGSGGYNEQFF.